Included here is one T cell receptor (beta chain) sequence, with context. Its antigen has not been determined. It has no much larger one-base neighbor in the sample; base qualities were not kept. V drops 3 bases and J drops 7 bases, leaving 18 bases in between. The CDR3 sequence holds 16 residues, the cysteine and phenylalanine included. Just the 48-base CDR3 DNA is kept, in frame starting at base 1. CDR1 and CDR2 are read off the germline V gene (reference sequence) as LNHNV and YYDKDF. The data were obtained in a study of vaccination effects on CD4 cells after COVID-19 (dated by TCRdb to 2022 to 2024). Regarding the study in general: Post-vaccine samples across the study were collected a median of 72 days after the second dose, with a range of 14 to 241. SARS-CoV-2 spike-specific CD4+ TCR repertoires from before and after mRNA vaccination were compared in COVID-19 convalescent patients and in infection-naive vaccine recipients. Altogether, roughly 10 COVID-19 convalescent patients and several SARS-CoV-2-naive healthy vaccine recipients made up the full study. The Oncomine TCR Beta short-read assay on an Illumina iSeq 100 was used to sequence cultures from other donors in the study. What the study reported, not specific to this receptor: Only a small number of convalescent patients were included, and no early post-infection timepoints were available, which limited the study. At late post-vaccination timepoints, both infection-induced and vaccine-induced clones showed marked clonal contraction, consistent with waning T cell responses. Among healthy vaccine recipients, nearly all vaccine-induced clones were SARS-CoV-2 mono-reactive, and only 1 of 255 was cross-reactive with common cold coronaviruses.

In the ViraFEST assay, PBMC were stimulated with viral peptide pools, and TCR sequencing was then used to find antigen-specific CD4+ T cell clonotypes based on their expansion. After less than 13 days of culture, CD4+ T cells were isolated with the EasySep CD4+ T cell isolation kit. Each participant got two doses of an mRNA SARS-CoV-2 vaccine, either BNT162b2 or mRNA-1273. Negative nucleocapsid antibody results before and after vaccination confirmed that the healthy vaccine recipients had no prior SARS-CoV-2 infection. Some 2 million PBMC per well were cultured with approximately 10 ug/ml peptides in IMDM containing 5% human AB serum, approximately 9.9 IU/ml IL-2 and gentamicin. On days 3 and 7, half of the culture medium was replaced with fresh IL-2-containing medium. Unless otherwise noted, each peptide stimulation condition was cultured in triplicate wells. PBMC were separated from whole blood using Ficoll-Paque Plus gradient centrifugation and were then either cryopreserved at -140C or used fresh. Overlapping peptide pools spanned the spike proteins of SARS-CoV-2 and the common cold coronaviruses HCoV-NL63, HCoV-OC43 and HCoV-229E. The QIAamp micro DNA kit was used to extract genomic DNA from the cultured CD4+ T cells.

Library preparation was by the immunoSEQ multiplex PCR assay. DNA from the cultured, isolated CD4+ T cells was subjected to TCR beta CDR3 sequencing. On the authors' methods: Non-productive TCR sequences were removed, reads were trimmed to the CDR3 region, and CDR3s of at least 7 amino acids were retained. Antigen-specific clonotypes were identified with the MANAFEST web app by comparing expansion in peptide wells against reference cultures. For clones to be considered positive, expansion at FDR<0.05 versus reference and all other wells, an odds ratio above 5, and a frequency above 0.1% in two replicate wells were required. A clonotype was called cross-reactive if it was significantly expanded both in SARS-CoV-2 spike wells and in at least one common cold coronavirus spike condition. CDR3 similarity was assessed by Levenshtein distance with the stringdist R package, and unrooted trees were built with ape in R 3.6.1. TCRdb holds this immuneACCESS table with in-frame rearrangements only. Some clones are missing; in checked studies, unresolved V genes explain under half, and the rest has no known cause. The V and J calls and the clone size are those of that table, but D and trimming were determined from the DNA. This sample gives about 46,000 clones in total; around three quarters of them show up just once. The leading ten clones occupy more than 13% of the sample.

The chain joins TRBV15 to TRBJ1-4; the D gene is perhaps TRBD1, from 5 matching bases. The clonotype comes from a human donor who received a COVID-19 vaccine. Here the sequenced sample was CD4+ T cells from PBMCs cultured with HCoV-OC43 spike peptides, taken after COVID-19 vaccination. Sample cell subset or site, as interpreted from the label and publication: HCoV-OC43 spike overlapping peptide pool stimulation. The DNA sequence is TGTGCCACCAGCAGTCCAAAAACAGGTGATATTGAAAAACTGTTTTTT. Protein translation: CATSSPKTGDIEKLFF.